These T cell receptor beta chains were read from a single sample in a study of control samples from healthy donors and cancer patients. Libraries were prepared by immunoSEQ multiplex PCR; TCRdb keeps only in-frame clonotypes and omits some of them. The sample lists roughly 59,000 clones, approximately 92% occurring once. Sequencing was performed on PBMCs. These receptors originate from a man in his forties with colorectal cancer. Both conserved end residues are part of each CDR3. Each record gives: D gene, V gene, clone size, J gene, CDR3 DNA, CDR3 protein. The D gene is left open where the match is weak. Clone size is stated in some rows and not others, as once, few, many or a class when expanded.

D: TRBD1
V: TRBV7-2
size: -
J: TRBJ2-5
DNA: TGTGCCAGCAGCTTAGGAACAGGGGGCGCAATTTGGGAGACCCAGTACTTC
CDR3: CASSLGTGGAIWETQYF

D: TRBD2
V: TRBV5-4
size: -
J: TRBJ2-5
DNA: TGTGCCAGCAGCTTGGAGGGACTAGGGGTGGAGACCCAGTACTTC
CDR3: CASSLEGLGVETQYF

D: -
V: TRBV7-7
size: -
J: TRBJ2-7
DNA: TGTGCCAGCAGCCCCTTGGGAGTGGGCGCTACCGGCGAGCAGTACTTC
CDR3: CASSPLGVGATGEQYF

D: -
V: TRBV27
size: -
J: TRBJ2-2
DNA: TGTGCCAGCAGTCTCCTCCGGCGGGATGAGCTGTTTTTT
CDR3: CASSLLRRDELFF

D: TRBD1
V: TRBV9
size: few
J: TRBJ1-4
DNA: TGTGCCAGCAGCAAGACGGCGGGACAGGGTAATGAAAAACTGTTTTTT
CDR3: CASSKTAGQGNEKLFF

D: -
V: TRBV11-1
size: -
J: TRBJ2-7
DNA: TGTGCCAGCAGCTTAGGCAGGGACACCTACGAGCAGTACTTC
CDR3: CASSLGRDTYEQYF

D: -
V: TRBV7-3
size: -
J: TRBJ1-1
DNA: TGTGCCAGCAGCTCACAAAGAGACACTGAAGCTTTCTTT
CDR3: CASSSQRDTEAFF

D: -
V: TRBV9
size: -
J: TRBJ2-5
DNA: TGTGCCAGCAGCGTAGGAGGCCCAGGGTCCCAAGAGACCCAGTACTTC
CDR3: CASSVGGPGSQETQYF

D: -
V: TRBV7-2
size: -
J: TRBJ1-2
DNA: TGTGCCAGCAGCTTAGGTTCAGGGGCTGAAGGCTACACCTTC
CDR3: CASSLGSGAEGYTF

D: -
V: TRBV7-3
size: -
J: TRBJ2-5
DNA: TGTGCCAGCAGCTTAACGTCAGGGGTACGGGAGACCCAGTACTTC
CDR3: CASSLTSGVRETQYF

D: -
V: TRBV2
size: -
J: TRBJ1-5
DNA: TGTGCCAGCAGTACCCTTACTCAGCCCCAGCATTTT
CDR3: CASSTLTQPQHF

D: -
V: TRBV5-4
size: -
J: TRBJ1-1
DNA: TGTGCCAGCAGGTCCGGGACTCCGAGGGGGACAACTGAAGCTTTCTTT
CDR3: CASRSGTPRGTTEAFF

D: TRBD2
V: TRBV18
size: -
J: TRBJ2-1
DNA: TGTGCCAGCTCACCACCCAAAGCGGGGAGCTCCTACAATGAGCAGTTCTTC
CDR3: CASSPPKAGSSYNEQFF

D: -
V: TRBV4-1
size: few
J: TRBJ1-5
DNA: TGCGCCAGCAGCCAAGGACAGTTCAATCAGCCCCAGCATTTT
CDR3: CASSQGQFNQPQHF

D: -
V: TRBV7-2
size: -
J: TRBJ1-6
DNA: TGTGCCAGCAGCTTAGCATGGGGGGGTAATTCACCCCTCCACTTT
CDR3: CASSLAWGGNSPLHF

D: TRBD1
V: TRBV9
size: few
J: TRBJ2-1
DNA: TGTGCCAGCAGTAATTCCGGGACAGGGGATTCTGAGCAGTTCTTC
CDR3: CASSNSGTGDSEQFF

D: -
V: TRBV12-3/TRBV12-4
size: -
J: TRBJ1-6
DNA: TGTGCCAGCAGCCCAAATATAGGATCACCCCTCCACTTT
CDR3: CASSPNIGSPLHF

D: -
V: TRBV5-1
size: -
J: TRBJ1-1
DNA: TGCGCCAGCGGGGTGATAAGCGCCACTGAAGCTTTCTTT
CDR3: CASGVISATEAFF

D: -
V: TRBV6-5
size: -
J: TRBJ2-3
DNA: TGTGCCAGCAGTTACTCTCGGGCAGCTCCAGATACGCAGTATTTT
CDR3: CASSYSRAAPDTQYF

D: -
V: TRBV15
size: -
J: TRBJ1-2
DNA: TGTGCCACCAGCAGATCGTGGGACGGATGGAACTATGGCTACACCTTC
CDR3: CATSRSWDGWNYGYTF

D: TRBD1
V: TRBV5-1
size: -
J: TRBJ1-1
DNA: TGCGCCAGCAGCTTCAGGGGGCTGAACACTGAAGCTTTCTTT
CDR3: CASSFRGLNTEAFF

D: -
V: TRBV12-3/TRBV12-4
size: -
J: TRBJ2-5
DNA: TGTGCCAGCAGTTCACCCCAACAAGAGACCCAGTACTTC
CDR3: CASSSPQQETQYF

D: TRBD1
V: TRBV7-2
size: -
J: TRBJ2-5
DNA: TGTGCCAGCATCAGGACAGGGCTACAAGAGACCCAGTACTTC
CDR3: CASIRTGLQETQYF

D: TRBD2
V: TRBV5-6
size: -
J: TRBJ2-7
DNA: TGTGCCAGCACTTGGGGTGGCGGGGGCTACGAGCAGTACTTC
CDR3: CASTWGGGGYEQYF

D: TRBD1
V: TRBV18
size: -
J: TRBJ2-1
DNA: TGTGCCAGCTCACCACCCACCAGGGGGAATGAGCAGTTCTTC
CDR3: CASSPPTRGNEQFF

D: -
V: TRBV5-4
size: -
J: TRBJ2-5
DNA: TGTGCCAGCAGCTTGAGGGCGCCTGAGGAGACCCAGTACTTC
CDR3: CASSLRAPEETQYF

D: TRBD1
V: TRBV6-6
size: -
J: TRBJ2-1
DNA: TGTGCCAGCAGGCATGGAATGGGACAGGCCTACAATGAGCAGTTCTTC
CDR3: CASRHGMGQAYNEQFF

D: -
V: TRBV25-1
size: -
J: TRBJ2-5
DNA: TGTGCCAGCAGTGAATATGAAGAGACCCAGTACTTC
CDR3: CASSEYEETQYF

D: -
V: TRBV19
size: -
J: TRBJ2-2
DNA: TGTGCCAGTAGTACCCCCACCCCTGGGGGCCTGAACACCGGGGAGCTGTTTTTT
CDR3: CASSTPTPGGLNTGELFF

D: -
V: TRBV12-3/TRBV12-4
size: -
J: TRBJ2-1
DNA: TGTGCCAGCAGTCGACTAGACAATGAGCAGTTCTTC
CDR3: CASSRLDNEQFF

D: -
V: TRBV19
size: once
J: TRBJ1-2
DNA: TGTGCCAGTAGTATAACAGCCATTTCCTATGGCTACACCTTC
CDR3: CASSITAISYGYTF